Presented here are 23 T cell receptor beta chains from one specimen sequenced in a study of tumor-infiltrating lymphocytes in primary liver carcinoma. From approximately 530 ng of total RNA, TCR beta-specific cDNA was reverse-transcribed using a constant-region primer. For TCR beta, libraries were produced by three nested multiplex PCR rounds using slightly modified ARM-PCR. In the first two PCR rounds, TRBV1-TRBV30 forward primers were paired with a C-beta reverse primer, and each round lasted 10 cycles. TCRdb re-analysed the multiplex PCR reads in MiXCR, keeping a single row per CDR3 protein. The table includes 90,000 to 100,000 distinct CDR3 sequences, around three quarters detected once. Between 20 and 30 mg of unsorted bulk tissue served as the source from which RNA and DNA were co-extracted. Source material: liver tumor tissue from sampling region 5. Subset meaning: tumor region T5, tumor centre. All receptors derive from a woman in her fifties or sixties with primary liver carcinoma and hepatitis B virus infection.

As to this clonotype: A much larger clone lies a single base off, so this may be a read error. Since no conserved phenylalanine or tryptophan closes the CDR3, a read error is the likely cause. The rearrangement joins TRBV14 to TRBJ2-7; no definite D call. V was cut by 4 bases and J by 2 bases, with 6 bases left in between. This CDR3 region has 12 residues. Germline CDR1 and CDR2: SGHDN and FVKESK. The CDR3 loop reads CASSRTAYEQYS. CDR3 nucleotides: TGTGCCAGCAGCCGCACAGCCTACGAGCAGTACTCC.

This clonotype was picked up many times. This chain uses TRBV7-9 with TRBJ1-2; the match to TRBD1 covers 9 bases. CDR3 length: 15 amino acids. The ends lost 4 bases at V and 0 bases at J; junction bases unmatched: 3. Germline V gene sequence: CDR1 SEHNR, CDR2 FQNEAQ (reference sequence). CDR3 DNA sequence: TGTGCCAGCAGCTCCGGGACAGGGACTAACTATGGCTACACCTTC. Residues: CASSSGTGTNYGYTF.

A word on this clonotype: This may be a read error, as it is one base from a much larger clone. The gene calls are TRBV6-1 and TRBJ2-7; D not certain. Trimming stripped 6 bases from V and 4 bases from J, with 13 bases between. The CDR3 loop spans 13 amino acids. CDR1 MNHNS and CDR2 SASEGT come from the germline V gene. CDR3 sequence (DNA): TGTGCCAGCAGCCTTTTTGGGCTGTACGAGCAGTACTTC. Translating it yields CASSLFGLYEQYF.

The count of this clonotype is one. Sequence at one end of the junction differs from germline and may be a read error. The V gene is TRBV11-2, the J gene TRBJ2-5; D might be TRBD2 (6 bases). The CDR3 runs to 12 residues. Germline CDR1 SGHAT, CDR2 FQNNGV. For the CDR3, the DNA is TGTGCTAGCAGCCCTATCGGGAGGACCCAGTACTTC. Amino acid sequence: CASSPIGRTQYF.

Comment on this clonotype: Relative to the germline gene, one junction end is altered; a read error may explain this. The genes are TRBV6-6 and TRBJ2-3, with D maybe TRBD1 (5 bases). The V gene's germline CDR1 is MNHNY and CDR2 SVGAGI (reference sequence). CDR3 length: 12 amino acids. The CDR3 nucleotides are TGCGCCAGCAGTTTGGGCACAGGTACGCAGTATTTT. Encoded protein: CASSLGTGTQYF.

J is TRBJ1-5 and V is TRBV19; D is possibly TRBD1 (5 bases). CDR1 is LNHDA and CDR2 is SQIVND in the germline V gene (reference sequence). V dropped 6 bases and J dropped 5 bases, with 11 bases sitting between them. The CDR3 spans 13 residues. The DNA of the CDR3 is TGTGCCAGTAGCGACAGCAAAGATCAGCCCCAGCATTTT. Its protein product is CASSDSKDQPQHF. Full variable domain (missing parts from reference TRBV19 and TRBJ1-5): DGGITQSPKYLFRKEGQNVTLSCEQNLNHDAMYWYRQDPGQGLRLIYYSQIVNDFQKGDIAEGYSVSREKKESFPLTVTSAQKNPTAFYLCASSDSKDQPQHFGDGTRLSIL.

With regard to this clonotype: The junction and the germline gene differ at one end; a read error may be behind it. This sequence joins TRBV7-3 and TRBJ2-6, with 8 positions matching TRBD1. The CDR3 consists of 18 residues. Germline CDR1 is SGHTA and CDR2 is FQGTGA. CDR3 protein: CASSLTVQGASGPNVLTF. The CDR3 region has the DNA TGTGCCAGCAGCTTAACGGTCCAGGGGGCAAGTGGGCCCAACGTCCTGACTTTC.

The V call is TRBV12-3 or TRBV12-4, the J call TRBJ1-1, with D maybe TRBD1 (6 bases). This CDR3 has 16 residues. Trimming took 2 bases from V and 2 from J, leaving 15 bases between them. DNA for the CDR3: TGTGCCAGCAGTTTACCGGTGGGGGCACCTAACACTGAAGCTTTCTTT. Translated, it gives CASSLPVGAPNTEAFF.

This rearrangement joins TRBV6-1 to TRBJ2-5, with TRBD2 as a possible D gene (5 bases). V lost 6 bases and J 7 bases, leaving 12 bases between the germline ends. CDR3 size: 12 residues. Per germline, CDR1 MNHNS and CDR2 SASEGT. CDR3 nucleotides: TGTGCCAGCAGAGAGACTGGGAGGACCCAGTACTTC. This codes for CASRETGRTQYF.

The V call is TRBV19, the J call TRBJ2-3; D is unclear. Per the germline V gene, CDR1 is LNHDA and CDR2 is SQIVND (reference sequence). CDR3 size: 15 residues. Trimming left V 6 bases short and J 2 bases short, with 15 bases between. As DNA, the CDR3 is TGTGCCAGTAGCATTTACACCAGGACCACAGATACGCAGTATTTT. It yields the protein CASSIYTRTTDTQYF. Complete variable domain (other parts from reference TRBV19 and TRBJ2-3): DGGITQSPKYLFRKEGQNVTLSCEQNLNHDAMYWYRQDPGQGLRLIYYSQIVNDFQKGDIAEGYSVSREKKESFPLTVTSAQKNPTAFYLCASSIYTRTTDTQYFGPGTRLTVL.

As regards this clonotype: A much larger clonotype is one base distant, so this may be a read error. The genes are TRBV28 and TRBJ2-7; possibly TRBD2 for D (5 bases). The V and J ends lost 8 bases and 0 bases respectively, with 17 bases between them. The CDR3 contains 15 residues. Germline-derived CDR1 and CDR2 are MDHEN and SYDVKM. CDR3 coding DNA: TGTGCCAGCGCAGAGGGTATAACCCTCTCCTACGAGCAGTACTTC. Its translation is CASAEGITLSYEQYF.

With regard to this clonotype: Likely a read error: the CDR3 ends without its conserved phenylalanine or tryptophan. The chain joins TRBV11-3 to TRBJ2-3; weak D call: TRBD2 (6 bases). In germline, CDR1 is SGHNT, CDR2 YENEEA. CDR3 length equals 15 residues. CDR3: CASSPNSGHTDTQYL. CDR3 DNA: TGTGCTAGCAGCCCTAACAGCGGGCACACAGATACGCAGTATTTA.

By proportion, this clonotype is medium-sized. CDR3 protein: CASSEQGAGANVLTF. CDR3 coding DNA: TGTGCCAGCAGTGAACAGGGGGCTGGGGCCAACGTCCTGACTTTC. The V gene is TRBV6-1, the J gene TRBJ2-6; 7 nucleotides line up with TRBD1. V was pared by 2 bases and J by 2 bases, with 0 bases of the junction left unmatched. Germline-derived CDR1 and CDR2 are MNHNS and SASEGT. The CDR3 is 15 amino acids.

A remark on this clonotype: One junction end disagrees with the germline gene, perhaps due to a read error. The rearrangement uses TRBV11-2 and TRBJ2-7; 11 bases agree with TRBD1. CDR1 is SGHAT and CDR2 is FQNNGV in the germline V gene. This CDR3 contains 17 residues. CDR3 sequence: CARSWNAGQGGRYEQYF. CDR3 sequence (DNA): TGTGCCAGGAGCTGGAACGCGGGACAGGGGGGCCGTTACGAGCAATACTTC.

This clonotype was seen a single time. The conserved phenylalanine or tryptophan is not found at the CDR3 terminus, so this likely reflects a read error. The rearrangement joins TRBV28 to TRBJ1-1; tentatively, D is TRBD1 (5 bases). CDR1 and CDR2 from the germline V gene are MDHEN and SYDVKM. CDR3 length: 13 residues. DNA of the CDR3: TGTGCAAGCAGTTTGGGGGTCAAATCTGAAGCTTTCTAT. It is translated as CASSLGVKSEAFY.

To note about this clonotype: A junction boundary mismatches the germline segment, possibly from a read error. This chain uses TRBV11-3 with TRBJ2-1; weak D call: TRBD2 (5 bases). The CDR3 is made up of 15 amino acids. CDR1 SGHNT and CDR2 YENEEA come from the germline V gene. The CDR3, as DNA: TGTGCCAGCAGCTTAGGGGCCCAGAGTCGCAAGGAGCGGTTCTTT. This translates into CASSLGAQSRKERFF.

Details on this clonotype: The junction departs from the called germline gene at one end, perhaps through a read error. The CDR3 reads CASRVNVRLDTRYF. Here the CDR3 DNA reads TGTGCCAGCAGGGTAAACGTACGGTTGGATACGCGGTATTTT. The chain is built from TRBV11-2 and TRBJ2-3; no definite D call. The germline V gene has CDR1 SGHAT and CDR2 FQNNGV. This CDR3 is 14 amino acids long.

Only one count was recorded for this clonotype. The CDR3 ends on some other residue instead of the conserved phenylalanine or tryptophan, so this is likely a read error. The chain joins TRBV11-2 to TRBJ1-4, with TRBD1 identical over 10 bases. There are 15 residues in the CDR3. Germline assignment: CDR1 SGHAT and CDR2 FQNNGV. CDR3 region: CARSMRTGGREKLFL. As DNA, the CDR3 is TGTGCTAGGAGCATGCGGACAGGGGGTAGAGAAAAACTGTTTTTG.

As for this clonotype: No conserved phenylalanine or tryptophan is present at the end of the CDR3, so a read error is the likely explanation. The chain is built from TRBV4-2 and TRBJ2-7; 10 bases align to TRBD2. The J segment lost 7 bases and the V segment lost 4 bases, leaving 4 bases of the junction unmatched. In germline, CDR1 is LGHNA, CDR2 YNFKEQ. The CDR3 has 13 amino acids. The CDR3 nucleotides read TGTGCCAGCAGCCGGGCTAGCGGGGGAGAGCAGTACCTC. It codes for CASSRASGGEQYL.

Notes on this clonotype: Compared with germline, one end of the junction differs, possibly owing to a read error. J is TRBJ1-1 and V is TRBV7-9; 7 positions agree with TRBD1. CDR3 length equals 15 residues. The V gene's germline CDR1 is SEHNR and CDR2 FQNEAQ (reference sequence). The CDR3 region has the DNA TGTGCCACCAGCTTAGGTCCGACAGGGAACACTGAAACTTTCTTT. Encoded protein: CATSLGPTGNTETFF.

Points on this clonotype: Since the CDR3 does not end with the conserved phenylalanine or tryptophan, this likely comes from a read error. This chain joins TRBV5-1 and TRBJ2-7; D unclear. Germline-derived CDR1 and CDR2 are SGHRS and YFSETQ. V lost 1 base, J lost 5 bases, and 13 bases lay in between. The length of the CDR3 is 14 residues. The DNA for the CDR3 is TGCGCCAGCAGCTTGATCGCCACTGCGAACGAGCAGTACATC. It specifies CASSLIATANEQYI.

Remarks on this clonotype: A much larger clone is a single base away; this may be a read error. V and J are TRBV10-2 and TRBJ2-7; 8 bases agree with TRBD2. From germline, CDR1 is WSHSY and CDR2 SAAADI. The CDR3 is made up of 14 amino acids. The CDR3 DNA reads as TGCGCCAGCTGCAGACTAGCGTCCACCTACGAGCACTACTTC. Amino acids: CASCRLASTYEHYF.

The chain combines TRBV12-3 or TRBV12-4 with TRBJ1-5; D gene ambiguous. The CDR3 runs 13 residues. Trimming took 6 bases from V and 7 from J, leaving 13 bases between them. The CDR3 DNA reads as TGTGCCAGCAGCGTAGGAGAGCAGCAGCCCCAGCATTTT. Encoded protein: CASSVGEQQPQHF.